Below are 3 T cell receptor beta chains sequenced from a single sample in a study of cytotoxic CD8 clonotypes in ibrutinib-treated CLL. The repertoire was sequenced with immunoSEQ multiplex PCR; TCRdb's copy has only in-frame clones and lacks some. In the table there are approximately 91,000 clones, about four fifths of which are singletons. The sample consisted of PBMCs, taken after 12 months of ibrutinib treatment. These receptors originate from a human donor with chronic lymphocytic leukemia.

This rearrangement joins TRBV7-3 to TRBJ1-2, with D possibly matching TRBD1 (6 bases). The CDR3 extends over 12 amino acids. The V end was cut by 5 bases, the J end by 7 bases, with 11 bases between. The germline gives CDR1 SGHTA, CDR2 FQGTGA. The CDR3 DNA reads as TGTGCCAGCAGCACAGGGACGTTTGGCTACACCTTC. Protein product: CASSTGTFGYTF.

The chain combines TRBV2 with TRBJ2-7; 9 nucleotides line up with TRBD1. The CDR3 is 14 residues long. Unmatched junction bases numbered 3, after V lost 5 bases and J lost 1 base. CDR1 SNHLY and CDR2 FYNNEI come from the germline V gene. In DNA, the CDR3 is TGTGCCAGCAGTTTGGGACAGGGATCCTACGAGCAGTACTTC. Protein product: CASSLGQGSYEQYF.

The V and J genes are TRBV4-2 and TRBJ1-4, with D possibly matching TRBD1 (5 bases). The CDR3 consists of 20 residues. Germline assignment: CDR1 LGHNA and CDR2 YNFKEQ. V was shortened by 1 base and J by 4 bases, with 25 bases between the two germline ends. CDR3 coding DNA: TGTGCCAGCAGCCAAGGGTCGGGCACAGGAAACTTGAGGGGTAATGAAAAACTGTTTTTT. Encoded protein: CASSQGSGTGNLRGNEKLFF.